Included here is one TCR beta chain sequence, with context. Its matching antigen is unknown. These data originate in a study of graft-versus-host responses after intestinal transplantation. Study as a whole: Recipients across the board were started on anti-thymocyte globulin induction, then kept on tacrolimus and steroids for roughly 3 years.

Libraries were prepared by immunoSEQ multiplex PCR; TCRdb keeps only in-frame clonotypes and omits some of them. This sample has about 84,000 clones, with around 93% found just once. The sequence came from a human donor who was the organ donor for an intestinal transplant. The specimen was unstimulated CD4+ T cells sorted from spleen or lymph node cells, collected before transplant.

The CDR3 loop reads CASSIGYRSGNTIYF. The CDR3, as DNA: TGTGCCAGTAGTATAGGTTACAGGAGTGGAAACACCATATATTTT. J is TRBJ1-3 and V is TRBV19; D possibly corresponds to TRBD1 (5 bases). CDR1 is LNHDA and CDR2 is SQIVND in the germline V gene (reference sequence). The CDR3 contains 15 residues. V dropped 1 base and J dropped 3 bases, with 10 bases sitting between them.